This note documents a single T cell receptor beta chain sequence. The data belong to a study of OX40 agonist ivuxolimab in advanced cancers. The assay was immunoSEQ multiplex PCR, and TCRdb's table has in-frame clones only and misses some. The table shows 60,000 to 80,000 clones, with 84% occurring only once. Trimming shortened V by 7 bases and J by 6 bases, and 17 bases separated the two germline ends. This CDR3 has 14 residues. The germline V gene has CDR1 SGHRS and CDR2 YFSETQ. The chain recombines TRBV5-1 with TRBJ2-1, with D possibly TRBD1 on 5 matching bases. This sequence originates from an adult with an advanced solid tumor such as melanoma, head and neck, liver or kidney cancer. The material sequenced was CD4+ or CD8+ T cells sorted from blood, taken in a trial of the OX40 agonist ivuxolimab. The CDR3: CASSSGQGGNEQFF. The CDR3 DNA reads TGCGCCAGCTCCTCCGGGCAGGGCGGCAATGAGCAGTTCTTC. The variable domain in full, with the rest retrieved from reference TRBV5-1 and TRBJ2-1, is KAGVTQTPRYLIKTRGQQVTLSCSPISGHRSVSWYQQTPGQGLQFLFEYFSETQRNKGNFPGRFSGRQFSNSRSEMNVSTLELGDSALYLCASSSGQGGNEQFFGPGTRLTVL.